This is a list of T cell receptor beta chains from one sample in a study of cytomegalovirus exposure and HLA in healthy donors. Data came from immunoSEQ multiplex PCR; TCRdb stores just in-frame clones and leaves some out. This sample yields under 100,000 clones, of which 96% are seen a single time; roughly 0.8% belongs to the top ten. Sequenced: PBMCs. Receptors originate from a man aged 18 to 29 in good health and CMV-seronegative. The CDR3 runs from the conserved cysteine through the conserved F or W. Each record gives: V gene, D gene, J gene, clone size, CDR3 protein. The D gene is left open where the match is weak. Some rows mark clone size as missing; the rest say once, few, many or name a class of expanded clone.

v_call: TRBV6-6
d_call: NA
j_call: TRBJ2-1
clone_size: once
cdr3_aa: CASSYSRSIREQFF

v_call: TRBV5-6
d_call: NA
j_call: TRBJ2-7
clone_size: NA
cdr3_aa: CASSSPLYQISHEQYF

v_call: TRBV6-1
d_call: TRBD2
j_call: TRBJ2-7
clone_size: NA
cdr3_aa: CASSDPWGGASYEQYF

v_call: TRBV9
d_call: TRBD2
j_call: TRBJ2-7
clone_size: NA
cdr3_aa: CASSVSGRSSYEQYF

v_call: TRBV7-2
d_call: NA
j_call: TRBJ1-3
clone_size: NA
cdr3_aa: CASSSQGGGNTIYF

v_call: TRBV15
d_call: NA
j_call: TRBJ1-2
clone_size: once
cdr3_aa: CATSRDLGYTF

v_call: TRBV10-3
d_call: TRBD2
j_call: TRBJ2-2
clone_size: NA
cdr3_aa: CASYGGLGSTGELFF

v_call: TRBV28
d_call: TRBD1
j_call: TRBJ2-1
clone_size: NA
cdr3_aa: CASSNNRGALNKEQFF

v_call: TRBV7-9
d_call: TRBD1
j_call: TRBJ1-2
clone_size: NA
cdr3_aa: CASRDRDSYYGYTF

v_call: TRBV19
d_call: TRBD1
j_call: TRBJ1-5
clone_size: NA
cdr3_aa: CASSIPRGPENQPQHF

v_call: TRBV5-1
d_call: NA
j_call: TRBJ2-3
clone_size: NA
cdr3_aa: CASSLAEVRDTQYF

v_call: TRBV13
d_call: TRBD2
j_call: TRBJ2-1
clone_size: NA
cdr3_aa: CASSDGPGGSNEQFF

v_call: TRBV11-3
d_call: NA
j_call: TRBJ2-5
clone_size: NA
cdr3_aa: CASSLTQVQETQYF

v_call: TRBV19
d_call: TRBD1
j_call: TRBJ1-1
clone_size: NA
cdr3_aa: CASSRQPGQGFTEAFF

v_call: TRBV4-1
d_call: TRBD1
j_call: TRBJ1-5
clone_size: NA
cdr3_aa: CASSLLQGSNQPQHF

v_call: TRBV6-5
d_call: NA
j_call: TRBJ1-5
clone_size: NA
cdr3_aa: CASTPGRGGDQPQHF

v_call: TRBV9
d_call: NA
j_call: TRBJ1-5
clone_size: NA
cdr3_aa: CASSVDPSGYQPQHF

v_call: TRBV14
d_call: NA
j_call: TRBJ2-1
clone_size: NA
cdr3_aa: CASSQEAGRSYNEQFF

v_call: TRBV7-9
d_call: TRBD1
j_call: TRBJ2-2
clone_size: NA
cdr3_aa: CASSSRDRGLGTGELFF

v_call: TRBV30
d_call: TRBD2
j_call: TRBJ2-3
clone_size: NA
cdr3_aa: CAWGLADTQYF

v_call: TRBV5-1
d_call: NA
j_call: TRBJ2-1
clone_size: NA
cdr3_aa: CASSLDRYNEQFF

v_call: TRBV18
d_call: NA
j_call: TRBJ1-3
clone_size: NA
cdr3_aa: CASSAPGSQGPGNTIYF

v_call: TRBV5-1
d_call: TRBD2
j_call: TRBJ2-5
clone_size: NA
cdr3_aa: CASSWDRRSGRGETQYF

v_call: TRBV30
d_call: TRBD1
j_call: TRBJ1-5
clone_size: NA
cdr3_aa: CAWSNQKRTGLPIQPQHF

v_call: TRBV21-1
d_call: NA
j_call: TRBJ1-3
clone_size: NA
cdr3_aa: CASRGGQGAGNTIYF

v_call: TRBV4-1
d_call: TRBD1
j_call: TRBJ2-3
clone_size: few
cdr3_aa: CASSQKGDRGGDTQYF

v_call: TRBV7-7
d_call: TRBD2
j_call: TRBJ2-7
clone_size: NA
cdr3_aa: CASSPGTSGAYEQYF

v_call: TRBV19
d_call: TRBD1
j_call: TRBJ2-2
clone_size: NA
cdr3_aa: CASTGQGLVHTPGELFF

v_call: TRBV27
d_call: TRBD1
j_call: TRBJ2-1
clone_size: NA
cdr3_aa: CASSLRGPGQKYNEQFF

v_call: TRBV19
d_call: TRBD2
j_call: TRBJ2-7
clone_size: NA
cdr3_aa: CASSIDPVGRYEQYF

v_call: TRBV28
d_call: NA
j_call: TRBJ1-2
clone_size: NA
cdr3_aa: CATHLGRAGYTF

v_call: TRBV18
d_call: TRBD1
j_call: TRBJ2-7
clone_size: NA
cdr3_aa: CASSPPLDRGAYEQYF

v_call: TRBV6-5
d_call: NA
j_call: TRBJ2-1
clone_size: once
cdr3_aa: CATRRRKEFF

v_call: TRBV27
d_call: NA
j_call: TRBJ1-1
clone_size: NA
cdr3_aa: CASSRTRGEGTEAFF

v_call: TRBV4-3
d_call: TRBD2
j_call: TRBJ2-3
clone_size: once
cdr3_aa: CASSRGLAGAGDTQYF

v_call: TRBV18
d_call: TRBD2
j_call: TRBJ2-5
clone_size: NA
cdr3_aa: CASSPPVGGRDTRETQYF

v_call: TRBV6-5
d_call: NA
j_call: TRBJ2-1
clone_size: NA
cdr3_aa: CASSYDWLRSNNEQFF

v_call: TRBV2
d_call: NA
j_call: TRBJ2-7
clone_size: NA
cdr3_aa: CASIEGRGGEQYF

v_call: TRBV5-6
d_call: TRBD1
j_call: TRBJ2-4
clone_size: NA
cdr3_aa: CASSLFDRVSKNIQYF

v_call: TRBV9
d_call: NA
j_call: TRBJ2-1
clone_size: NA
cdr3_aa: CASSESTGRSYNEQFF